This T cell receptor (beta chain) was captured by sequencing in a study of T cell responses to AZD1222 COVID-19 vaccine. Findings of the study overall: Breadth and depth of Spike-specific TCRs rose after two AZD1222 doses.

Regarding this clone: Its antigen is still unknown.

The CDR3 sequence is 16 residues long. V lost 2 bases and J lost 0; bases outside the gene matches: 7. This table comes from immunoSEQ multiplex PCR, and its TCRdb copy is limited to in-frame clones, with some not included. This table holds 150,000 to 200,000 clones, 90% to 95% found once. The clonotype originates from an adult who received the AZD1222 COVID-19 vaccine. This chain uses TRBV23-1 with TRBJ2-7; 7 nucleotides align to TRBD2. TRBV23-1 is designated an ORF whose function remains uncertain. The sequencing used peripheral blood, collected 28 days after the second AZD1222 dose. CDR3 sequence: CASSQKGGPSSYEQYF. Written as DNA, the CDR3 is TGCGCCAGCAGTCAAAAGGGAGGGCCTAGCTCCTACGAGCAGTACTTC.